This T cell receptor beta chain appears in the sequencing data of a study of OX40 agonist ivuxolimab in advanced cancers. With respect to the entire study: Ivuxolimab was an agonistic, fully human IgG2 monoclonal antibody directed against OX40 (CD134), a costimulatory receptor. Prior anti-PD-1, anti-PD-L1 or anti-CTLA-4 therapy was permitted, and approximately 40% of dose-escalation patients had received checkpoint inhibitors. The paper describes the monotherapy dose-escalation part (N of about 50 patients) of the phase I trial of ivuxolimab. Peripheral TCRbeta sequencing was intended to test whether TCR sequence diversity was altered and clonal T-cell expansion was caused by ivuxolimab. Intravenous ivuxolimab was administered to patients every 2 weeks at six dose levels: 0.01, 0.1, 0.3, 1.5, 3 and 10 mg/kg. Of the 50 or so patients in dose escalation, around 20 had hepatocellular carcinoma, some 15 had melanoma, 9 had renal cell carcinoma and 9 had head and neck cancer. In the dose-escalation cohort, around four fifths of patients were male, and the mean age was roughly 60 years, with a range of about 20 to 79. Partial responses were achieved by three dose-escalation patients, of whom one had hepatocellular carcinoma and two had cutaneous melanoma. Results and caveats for the whole study, not just this receptor: After ivuxolimab, CD8+ T cells had more expanded clones than CD4+ T cells on average. Antigen specificity was not determined for the clonally expanded peripheral T cells. Clonal expansion of both CD4+ and CD8+ blood T cells was observed from baseline to week 6 at doses 0.1 to 3.0 mg/kg. In the 0.1-3.0 mg/kg groups, partial responders were among the patients with the lowest normalized peripheral clonal expansion, particularly in CD8+ T cells. Low levels of normalized T-cell clonal expansion were also shown by some nonresponding patients.

For sequencing of the TCRbeta CDR3 region, genomic DNA was extracted from the sorted cells. TCRbeta CDR3 regions were sequenced using the immunoSEQ Assay. TCRdb took this table from immuneACCESS and kept in-frame rearrangements with V and J called. Such tables lack part of the clones; where checked against another copy, unresolved V genes explain under half of the gap, and the rest is unexplained. This sample holds roughly 90,000 clones; 85% to 90% were observed only once. The ten most abundant clones make up approximately 0.8% of the sample. From the cysteine through the phenylalanine, the CDR3 covers 17 amino acids. The only DNA kept is the CDR3, 51 bases in frame from the first base. CDR1 and CDR2 were assigned from the germline V gene as SGHVS and FQNEAQ. V gives up 1 base and J gives up 1 base, and the segment between their germline ends measures 15 bases. Patients with autoimmune disease history or receiving systemic immunosuppression were excluded from the trial. Peripheral blood for TCR sequencing was collected from all dose cohorts at baseline, on cycle 4 day 1, and on cycle 7 day 1. Samples came from an open-label, multicenter, first-in-human phase I dose-escalation trial of ivuxolimab. Adults with locally advanced or metastatic melanoma, renal cell, hepatocellular, or head and neck squamous cell carcinoma were enrolled in the trial. CD4+ and CD8+ T cells were sorted separately from peripheral blood before TCR sequencing.

Points on this clone: Its recognized antigen is unknown. One base away there is no much larger clone; base qualities are not given.

The input for sequencing was CD4+ or CD8+ T cells sorted from blood, taken in a trial of the OX40 agonist ivuxolimab. The receptor was isolated from an adult with an advanced solid tumor such as melanoma, head and neck, liver or kidney cancer. The chain is encoded by TRBV7-8 joined to TRBJ2-3, with the identity of the D gene unclear. The DNA sequence reads TGTGCCAGCAGCTTAGGATACTTCGGAAGCGGCACAGATACGCAGTATTTT. The translation is CASSLGYFGSGTDTQYF.